This is a list of T cell receptor beta chains from one sample in a study of cytomegalovirus exposure and HLA in healthy donors. Measured with immunoSEQ multiplex PCR; TCRdb has only the in-frame clones, and not every one. The table has about 160,000 clones, about 72% seen once. The sample was PBMCs. These receptors were taken from a man aged 55 to 70 in good health and CMV-seronegative. CDR3s include the opening cysteine and the closing phenylalanine or tryptophan. The D gene is left open where the match is weak. Rows give clone size only sometimes, using once, few, many, or a class for an expanded clone.

J gene	D gene	V gene	clone size	CDR3 protein	CDR3 DNA
TRBJ2-6	NA	TRBV28	NA	CASSLVAGVSGANVLTF	TGTGCCAGCAGTTTGGTGGCAGGGGTATCCGGGGCCAACGTCCTGACTTTC
TRBJ1-2	TRBD1	TRBV5-4	NA	CASSLAEGGQAFTTF	TGTGCCAGCAGCTTGGCCGAGGGAGGACAGGCATTTACCACCTTC
TRBJ2-5	NA	TRBV4-1	NA	CASSHGGLEETQYF	TGCGCCAGCAGCCACGGGGGATTAGAAGAGACCCAGTACTTC
TRBJ2-5	TRBD2	TRBV28	NA	CASSFGTSGSWNQETQYF	TGTGCCAGCAGTTTTGGGACTAGCGGGAGTTGGAACCAAGAGACCCAGTACTTC
TRBJ1-1	TRBD1	TRBV7-2	NA	CASSPGTGGTEAFF	TGTGCCAGCAGCCCGGGGACAGGGGGCACTGAAGCTTTCTTT
TRBJ2-4	TRBD1	TRBV5-1	NA	CASATGDRLAKNIQYF	TGCGCCAGCGCCACTGGGGACAGATTAGCCAAAAACATTCAGTACTTC
TRBJ2-1	NA	TRBV7-9	once	CASSLGAGGNEQFF	TGTGCCAGCAGCTTAGGAGCGGGCGGCAATGAGCAGTTCTTC
TRBJ1-1	NA	TRBV7-9	NA	CASRAGLMNTEAFF	TGTGCCAGCAGGGCGGGACTAATGAACACTGAAGCTTTCTTT
TRBJ2-7	NA	TRBV7-9	NA	CASSLDLQGHYEQYF	TGTGCCAGCAGCTTAGATCTACAGGGACACTACGAGCAGTACTTC
TRBJ2-7	NA	TRBV7-2	NA	CASSSLPSSYEQYF	TGTGCCAGCAGCTCATTACCCAGCTCCTACGAGCAGTACTTC
TRBJ2-3	TRBD2	TRBV11-2	NA	CASSPTSGRGDTQYF	TGTGCCAGCAGCCCTACTAGCGGCAGAGGTGATACGCAGTATTTT
TRBJ1-2	NA	TRBV4-1	few	CASSQETVANYGYTF	TGCGCCAGCAGCCAAGAAACGGTAGCTAACTATGGCTACACCTTC
TRBJ2-7	TRBD2	TRBV2	NA	CASSEGLAGPLGEQYF	TGTGCCAGCAGTGAAGGACTAGCGGGCCCCTTGGGCGAGCAGTACTTC
TRBJ2-5	NA	TRBV18	NA	CASSWGSVETQYF	TGTGCCAGCTCGTGGGGTAGCGTCGAGACCCAGTACTTC
TRBJ2-7	TRBD2	TRBV2	NA	CASSVPSGGAYEQYF	TGTGCCAGCAGTGTACCTAGCGGGGGAGCCTACGAGCAGTACTTC
TRBJ2-7	TRBD1	TRBV7-2	NA	CASSRDSPFEQYF	TGTGCCAGCAGCAGGGACAGTCCCTTCGAGCAGTACTTC
TRBJ2-7	TRBD1	TRBV4-3	NA	CASSRQGSYEQYF	TGCGCCAGCAGCCGACAGGGTTCCTACGAGCAGTACTTC
TRBJ2-5	NA	TRBV6-5	NA	CASSYHSNQETQYF	TGTGCCAGCAGTTACCACTCGAACCAAGAGACCCAGTACTTC
TRBJ1-2	TRBD1	TRBV30	NA	CAWSATRRGFGYTF	TGTGCCTGGAGTGCCACTCGCAGGGGGTTTGGCTACACCTTC
TRBJ2-3	NA	TRBV5-1	NA	CASSLGWGGVTDTQYF	TGCGCCAGCAGCTTGGGGTGGGGCGGGGTCACAGATACGCAGTATTTT
TRBJ1-2	TRBD1	TRBV28	NA	CASVSGGSYGYTF	TGTGCCAGCGTCTCAGGGGGGTCCTATGGCTACACCTTC
TRBJ2-3	NA	TRBV7-9	NA	CSSSIFESTDTQYF	TGTTCCAGCAGCATATTTGAGAGCACAGATACGCAGTATTTT
TRBJ2-7	NA	TRBV18	NA	CASSAGQPFSYEQYF	TGTGCCAGCTCAGCGGGACAGCCTTTCTCCTACGAGCAGTACTTC
TRBJ2-1	NA	TRBV6-5	NA	CASSSQAGYNEQFF	TGTGCCAGCAGTTCGCAAGCAGGGTACAATGAGCAGTTCTTC
TRBJ2-5	NA	TRBV9	NA	CASSGAPTGEETQYF	TGTGCCAGCAGCGGGGCCCCGACAGGAGAGGAGACCCAGTACTTC
TRBJ2-3	TRBD1	TRBV5-1	NA	CASSLEDRVSDTQYF	TGCGCCAGCAGCTTGGAGGACAGGGTGTCAGATACGCAGTATTTT
TRBJ1-2	TRBD1	TRBV6-1	NA	CASKRSQGARGYTF	TGTGCCAGCAAAAGATCACAGGGGGCGAGGGGCTACACCTTC
TRBJ2-2	TRBD1	TRBV7-9	NA	CASSRQGADTGELFF	TGTGCCAGCAGTCGACAGGGGGCTGACACCGGGGAGCTGTTTTTT
TRBJ2-1	TRBD2	TRBV10-3	NA	CAIRKGTSGSSYNEQFF	TGTGCCATCAGGAAGGGAACTAGCGGGAGCTCCTACAATGAGCAGTTCTTC
TRBJ2-3	NA	TRBV6-1	NA	CASTTGTSGPDTQYF	TGTGCCAGCACCACCGGGACATCCGGCCCAGATACGCAGTATTTT
TRBJ2-7	TRBD2	TRBV7-9	NA	CASSLALRGDEQYF	TGTGCCAGCAGCTTAGCGCTTCGGGGGGACGAGCAGTACTTC
TRBJ1-1	TRBD1	TRBV29-1	NA	CSVERDRGIEAFF	TGCAGCGTTGAGAGGGACAGGGGAATCGAAGCTTTCTTT
TRBJ2-3	TRBD2	TRBV11-3	NA	CASSLSGSTDTQYF	TGTGCCAGCAGCCTTAGCGGGAGCACAGATACGCAGTATTTT
TRBJ2-7	NA	TRBV18	NA	CASSPEGQVEQYF	TGTGCCAGCTCACCGGAGGGGCAAGTCGAGCAGTACTTC
TRBJ2-1	NA	TRBV7-2	NA	CASSFKGISYNEQFF	TGTGCCAGCAGCTTTAAGGGGATCTCCTACAATGAGCAGTTCTTC
TRBJ1-4	NA	TRBV7-2	NA	CASSVGGTSNEKLFF	TGTGCCAGCAGCGTCGGGGGTACCTCTAATGAAAAACTGTTTTTT
TRBJ2-3	NA	TRBV28	few	CASSFGGYTDTQYF	TGTGCCAGCAGTTTTGGCGGATACACAGATACGCAGTATTTT
TRBJ2-2	TRBD2	TRBV4-2	NA	CASSQDELAGVINTGELFF	TGTGCCAGCAGCCAAGATGAGCTAGCGGGGGTGATTAACACCGGGGAGCTGTTTTTT
TRBJ2-2	NA	TRBV9	NA	CASSVAGVNTGELFF	TGTGCCAGCAGCGTCGCAGGGGTGAACACCGGGGAGCTGTTTTTT
TRBJ2-3	TRBD1	TRBV30	NA	CAWSWDRGGTDTQYF	TGTGCCTGGAGTTGGGACAGGGGAGGCACAGATACGCAGTATTTT
TRBJ2-1	NA	TRBV7-2	NA	CASTNQWEEQFF	TGTGCCAGCACCAATCAGTGGGAGGAGCAGTTCTTC
TRBJ1-6	TRBD1	TRBV2	NA	CASQGVLNSPLHF	TGTGCCAGCCAGGGGGTACTTAATTCACCCCTCCACTTT
TRBJ1-1	NA	TRBV9	NA	CASSTRGRPEEAFF	TGTGCCAGCAGCACCCGAGGGCGGCCGGAAGAAGCTTTCTTT
TRBJ2-2	TRBD2	TRBV7-8	NA	CASNQAGGNTGELFF	TGTGCCAGCAACCAGGCGGGAGGGAACACCGGGGAGCTGTTTTTT
TRBJ1-5	NA	TRBV6-5	NA	CASSSTENSNQPQHF	TGTGCCAGCAGTTCGACAGAGAATAGCAATCAGCCCCAGCATTTT
TRBJ2-7	TRBD2	TRBV7-2	NA	CASSSRLAGFSYEQYF	TGTGCCAGCAGCTCAAGACTAGCGGGGTTTTCCTACGAGCAGTACTTC
TRBJ1-5	TRBD1	TRBV5-1	NA	CASSQVGQTSSNQPQHF	TGCGCCAGCAGCCAGGTGGGACAGACCTCGAGCAATCAGCCCCAGCATTTT
TRBJ1-1	NA	TRBV7-2	NA	CASRNMGVDTEAFF	TGTGCCAGCAGGAACATGGGAGTTGACACTGAAGCTTTCTTT
TRBJ2-3	TRBD1	TRBV7-2	few	CASSPGQGPDTQYF	TGTGCCAGCAGTCCGGGACAGGGGCCAGATACGCAGTATTTT
TRBJ2-7	NA	TRBV5-1	NA	CASSSAIGGPYEQYF	TGCGCCAGCAGCTCCGCCATAGGGGGTCCCTACGAGCAGTACTTC
TRBJ1-4	NA	TRBV19	NA	CASTLTREGPNEKLFF	TGTGCCAGTACCTTAACCCGGGAAGGTCCTAATGAAAAACTGTTTTTT
TRBJ2-3	TRBD2	TRBV6-1	few	CASSGGLAGSLGTDTQYF	TGTGCCAGCAGTGGGGGACTAGCGGGATCCTTGGGCACAGATACGCAGTATTTT
TRBJ2-3	NA	TRBV7-9	NA	CASSFVVLSRYTQYF	TGTGCCAGCAGCTTTGTAGTTCTCTCTCGATATACGCAGTATTTT